This entry is about one T cell receptor (beta chain). The trim removed 1 base at V and 8 bases at J, leaving 11 bases unmatched. In germline, CDR1 is SGHTA, CDR2 FQGNSA. The CDR3 runs 17 residues. This entry is derived from a study of blood T cell repertoires in COVID-19. Turning to the study itself: Samples representing acute and convalescent COVID-19 were sourced from the United States, Italy and Spain. From T cells, B-cell-depleted T cells, or PBMCs came the material, which was cDNA or gDNA.

In the original workflow: Reference gene primer amplification in the assay estimated nucleated cell counts. Data came from immunoSEQ multiplex PCR; TCRdb stores just in-frame clones and leaves some out. That table furnishes V, J and clone size, whereas the DNA furnished D and trimming. The sample records about 230,000 clones, roughly 79% being singletons. During active infection, Seattle patients enrolled and were then monitored through disease. The rearrangement links TRBV7-2 to TRBJ1-2; TRBD1 aligns across 12 bases. Material for sequencing was peripheral blood. The sequence derives from a woman older than 75 with COVID-19, enrolled during active disease. The CDR3 region is CASSLEGWGQGAQGYTF. Written as DNA, the CDR3 is TGTGCCAGCAGCTTAGAGGGGTGGGGACAGGGGGCGCAGGGCTACACCTTC.